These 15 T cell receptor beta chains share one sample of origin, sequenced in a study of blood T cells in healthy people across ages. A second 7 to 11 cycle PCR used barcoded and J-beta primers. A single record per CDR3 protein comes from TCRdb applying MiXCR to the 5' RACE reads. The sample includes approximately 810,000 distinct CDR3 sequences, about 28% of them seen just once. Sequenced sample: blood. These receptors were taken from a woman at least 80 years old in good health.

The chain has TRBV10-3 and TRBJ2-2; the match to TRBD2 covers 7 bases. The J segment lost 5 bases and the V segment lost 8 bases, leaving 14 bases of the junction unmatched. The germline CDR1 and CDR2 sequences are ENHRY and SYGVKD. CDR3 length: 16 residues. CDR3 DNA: TGTGCCATCTGGAGTGGCGGGAGCGGCGGGACCGGGGAGCTGTTTTTT. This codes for CAIWSGGSGGTGELFF.

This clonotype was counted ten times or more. In DNA form, the CDR3 reads TGTGCCAGCAGTTGGACGGGACTAGCGGCCGAGCAGTACTTC. This codes for CASSWTGLAAEQYF. The genes are TRBV27 and TRBJ2-7; 11 bases fit TRBD2. The ends lost 4 bases at V and 6 bases at J; junction bases unmatched: 5. Germline CDR1 MNHEY, CDR2 SMNVEV (reference sequence). The CDR3 totals 14 residues.

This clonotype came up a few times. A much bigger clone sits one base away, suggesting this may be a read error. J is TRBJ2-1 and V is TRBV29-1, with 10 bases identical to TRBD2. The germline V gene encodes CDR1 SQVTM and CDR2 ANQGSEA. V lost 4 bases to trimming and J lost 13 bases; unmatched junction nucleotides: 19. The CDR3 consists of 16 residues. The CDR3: CSVAVGLAGAFETQFF. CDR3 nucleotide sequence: TGCAGCGTTGCCGTGGGGCTAGCGGGGGCTTTCGAGACCCAGTTCTTC.

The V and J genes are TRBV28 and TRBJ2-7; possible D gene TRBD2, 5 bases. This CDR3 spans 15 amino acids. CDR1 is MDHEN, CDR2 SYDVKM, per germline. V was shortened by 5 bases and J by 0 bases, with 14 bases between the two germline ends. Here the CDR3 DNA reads TGTGCCAGCAGTCCCCGGAGGCGGAGCTCCTACGAGCAGTACTTC. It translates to CASSPRRRSSYEQYF.

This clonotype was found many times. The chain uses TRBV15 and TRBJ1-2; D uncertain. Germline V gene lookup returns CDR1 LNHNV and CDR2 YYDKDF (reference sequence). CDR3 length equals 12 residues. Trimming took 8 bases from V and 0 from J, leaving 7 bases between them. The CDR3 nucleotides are TGTGCCACCTCTAGCACTAACTATGGCTACACCTTC. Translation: CATSSTNYGYTF.

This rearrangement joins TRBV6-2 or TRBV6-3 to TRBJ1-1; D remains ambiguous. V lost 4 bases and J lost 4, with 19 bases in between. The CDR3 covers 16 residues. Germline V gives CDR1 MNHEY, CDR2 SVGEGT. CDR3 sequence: CASSLDLRHGSTEAFF. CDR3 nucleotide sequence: TGTGCCAGCAGTTTAGACCTCAGACACGGGAGCACTGAAGCTTTCTTT.

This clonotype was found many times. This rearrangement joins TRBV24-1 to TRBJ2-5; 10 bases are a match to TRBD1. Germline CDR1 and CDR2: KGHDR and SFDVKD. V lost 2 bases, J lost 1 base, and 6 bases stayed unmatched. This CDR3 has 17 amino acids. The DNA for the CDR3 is TGTGCCACCAGTGATTATCCGGGACAGGGGTTCCAAGAGACCCAGTACTTC. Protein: CATSDYPGQGFQETQYF.

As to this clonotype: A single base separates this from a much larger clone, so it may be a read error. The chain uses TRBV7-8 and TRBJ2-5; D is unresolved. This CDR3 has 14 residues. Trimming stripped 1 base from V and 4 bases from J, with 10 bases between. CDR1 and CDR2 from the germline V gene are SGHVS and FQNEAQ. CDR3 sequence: CASSLDQGRETQYF. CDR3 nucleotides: TGTGCCAGCAGCTTAGATCAAGGGCGAGAGACCCAGTACTTC.

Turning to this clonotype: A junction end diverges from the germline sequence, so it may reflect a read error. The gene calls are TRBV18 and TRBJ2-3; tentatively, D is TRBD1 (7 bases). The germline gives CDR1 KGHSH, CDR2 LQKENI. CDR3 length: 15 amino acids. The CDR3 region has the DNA TGTGCCAGCTCATCCCAGGGGGGCAGCACAGATGCGCAGTATTTT. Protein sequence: CASSSQGGSTDAQYF.

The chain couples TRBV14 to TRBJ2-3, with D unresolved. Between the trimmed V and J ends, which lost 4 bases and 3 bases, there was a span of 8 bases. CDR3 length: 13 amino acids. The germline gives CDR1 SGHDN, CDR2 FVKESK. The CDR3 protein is CASSPATTDTQYF. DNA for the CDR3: TGTGCCAGCAGCCCAGCTACGACAGATACGCAGTATTTT.

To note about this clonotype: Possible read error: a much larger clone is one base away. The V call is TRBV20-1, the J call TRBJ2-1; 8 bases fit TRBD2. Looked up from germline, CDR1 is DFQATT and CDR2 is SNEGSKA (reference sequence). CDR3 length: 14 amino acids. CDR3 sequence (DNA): TGCAGTGCTTCGGGGGGGGTAAGATACAGTGAGCAGTTCTTC. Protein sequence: CSASGGVRYSEQFF.

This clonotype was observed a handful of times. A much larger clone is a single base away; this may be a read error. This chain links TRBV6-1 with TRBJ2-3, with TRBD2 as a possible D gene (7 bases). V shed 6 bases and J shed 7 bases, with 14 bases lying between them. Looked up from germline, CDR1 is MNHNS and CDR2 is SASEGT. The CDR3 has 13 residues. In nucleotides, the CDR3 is TGTGCCAGCAGGGGAGAGGGGGGGAATACGCAGTATTTT. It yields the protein CASRGEGGNTQYF.

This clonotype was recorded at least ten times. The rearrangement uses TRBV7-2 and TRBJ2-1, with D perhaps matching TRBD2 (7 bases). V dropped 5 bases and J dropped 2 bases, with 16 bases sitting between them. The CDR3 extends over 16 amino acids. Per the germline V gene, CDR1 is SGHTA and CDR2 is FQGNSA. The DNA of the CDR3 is TGTGCCAGCAGCCCGACTGGGGGGGCCCCCTACAATGAGCAGTTCTTC. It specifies CASSPTGGAPYNEQFF.

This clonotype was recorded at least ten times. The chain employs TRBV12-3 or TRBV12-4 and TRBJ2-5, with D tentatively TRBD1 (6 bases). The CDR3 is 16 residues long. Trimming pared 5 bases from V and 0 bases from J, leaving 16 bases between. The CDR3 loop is CASSRTGTSYQETQYF. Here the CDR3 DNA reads TGTGCCAGCAGTCGCACCGGGACATCGTACCAAGAGACCCAGTACTTC.

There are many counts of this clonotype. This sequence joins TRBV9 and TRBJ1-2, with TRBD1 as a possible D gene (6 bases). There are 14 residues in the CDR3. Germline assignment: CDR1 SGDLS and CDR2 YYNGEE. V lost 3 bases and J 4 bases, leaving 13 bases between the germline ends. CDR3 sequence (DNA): TGTGCCAGCAGCGCCGGGGGGCATGGCTATGGCTACACCTTC. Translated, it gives CASSAGGHGYGYTF.